A selection of T cell receptor beta chains follows, all from one sample in a study of T cell responses to AZD1222 COVID-19 vaccine. The repertoire was sequenced with immunoSEQ multiplex PCR; TCRdb's copy has only in-frame clones and lacks some. The sample has under 200,000 clones; 94% are singletons. Source: peripheral blood, taken on day 0 of AZD1222 vaccination. These receptors were obtained from an adult in good health. CDR3s include the opening cysteine and the closing phenylalanine or tryptophan. A D gene is named only where the DNA matches it firmly. The size entry is marked missing in some rows and otherwise reads once, few, many or a size class.

V gene	J gene	clone size	D gene	CDR3 DNA	CDR3 protein
TRBV14	TRBJ2-1	.	TRBD2	TGTGCCAGCAGCCAAGAAGGGCTAGCGGGGATATACAATGAGCAGTTCTTC	CASSQEGLAGIYNEQFF
TRBV28	TRBJ2-3	.	TRBD2	TGTGCCAGCAGCCCCCGTCTGGGGAGGGCGACAGATACGCAGTATTTT	CASSPRLGRATDTQYF
TRBV19	TRBJ1-2	.	.	TGTGCCACTTCGACCGGGCAGGGAGGCTACACCTTC	CATSTGQGGYTF
TRBV19	TRBJ2-7	.	TRBD2	TGTGCCAGTAGCACCCTGAACACTCGGACTAGCGGAACATCCTACGAGCAGTACTTC	CASSTLNTRTSGTSYEQYF
TRBV19	TRBJ1-6	.	.	TGTGTGAGGTGGGCGGGGTTGTCTTCTTCCTCCTATAATTCACCCCTCCACTTT	CVRWAGLSSSSYNSPLHF
TRBV7-8	TRBJ2-3	.	.	TGTGCCAGCAGTTTCCGACCGAGTTTAAGCACAGATACGCAGTATTTT	CASSFRPSLSTDTQYF
TRBV5-1	TRBJ2-7	.	TRBD2	TGCGCCAGCAGCTTGGGACTAGCGGGAGGGACCTACGAGCAGTACTTC	CASSLGLAGGTYEQYF
TRBV6-2/TRBV6-3	TRBJ1-5	.	TRBD1	TGTGCCAGCAGTTACGAGGGGACAGGAGGGAATCAGCCCCAGCATTTT	CASSYEGTGGNQPQHF
TRBV7-9	TRBJ1-3	.	.	TGTGCCAGCAGCAAGGCAGACACCATATATTTT	CASSKADTIYF
TRBV29-1	TRBJ1-1	.	.	TGCAGCGCCCTTGGGGGCGCTGAAGCTTTCTTT	CSALGGAEAFF
TRBV7-2	TRBJ1-5	.	.	TGTGCCAGCAGCCTACGGATGGAACAGCCCCAGCATTTT	CASSLRMEQPQHF
TRBV7-2	TRBJ2-1	.	TRBD2	TGTGCCAGCAGCTTAGTTAGCGGGAGTTTCAATGAGCAGTTCTTC	CASSLVSGSFNEQFF
TRBV19	TRBJ1-5	.	.	TGTGCCAGTAGTATGCGACAGGTCAATCAGCCCCAGCATTTT	CASSMRQVNQPQHF
TRBV10-3	TRBJ2-1	once	.	TGTGCCATCAGTGAGGGCAGGGTGAATGAGCAGTTCTTC	CAISEGRVNEQFF
TRBV27	TRBJ1-4	.	.	TGTGCCAGCAGTTTATATCCGGGGAGGGTTGAAAAACTGTTTTTT	CASSLYPGRVEKLFF
TRBV11-1	TRBJ2-7	.	TRBD2	TGTGCCAGCAGCGGCCGGACTAGCGGAGATTACGAGCAGTACTTC	CASSGRTSGDYEQYF
TRBV5-1	TRBJ1-1	.	TRBD1	TGCGCCAGCAGCTTGGCTATAGGGGGCATGGATGGCACTGAAGCTTTCTTT	CASSLAIGGMDGTEAFF
TRBV11-2	TRBJ2-1	.	.	TGTGCCAGCAGCAAAATTACTTCCTACAATGAGCAGTTCTTC	CASSKITSYNEQFF
TRBV5-4	TRBJ2-5	.	TRBD2	TGTGCCAGCAGCGGCGGGACTAGCTATCAAGAGACCCAGTACTTC	CASSGGTSYQETQYF
TRBV5-4	TRBJ1-2	.	.	TGTGCCAGCAGCGGAGGACAGCACTATGGCTACACCTTC	CASSGGQHYGYTF
TRBV10-3	TRBJ2-7	once	.	TGTGCCATCAGTGAGTCGAGCTACGAGCAGTACTTC	CAISESSYEQYF
TRBV4-2	TRBJ2-1	.	.	TGTGCCAGCAGCCATCCAAGCGGAGGGGGATTTGGTGAGCAGTTCTTC	CASSHPSGGGFGEQFF
TRBV27	TRBJ1-1	.	.	TGTGCCAGCAGTTGGGGGGGGGCTATGAACACTGAAGCTTTCTTT	CASSWGGAMNTEAFF
TRBV15	TRBJ2-1	.	.	TGTGCCACCAGCAGAGATCAACCCGGGACAACATCCTACAATGAGCAGTTCTTC	CATSRDQPGTTSYNEQFF
TRBV29-1	TRBJ1-2	.	.	TGCAGCGTTACTAGGGCCTCATCAGCGGGCTACACCTTC	CSVTRASSAGYTF
TRBV7-6	TRBJ2-7	.	.	TGTGCCAGCAGCTCTCTTGTAATGGGGACAAAGAAAACCTACGAGCAGTACTTC	CASSSLVMGTKKTYEQYF
TRBV5-6	TRBJ2-7	.	TRBD1	TGTGCCAGCAGCCGACAGGGGGTTTACGAGCAGTACTTC	CASSRQGVYEQYF
TRBV24-1	TRBJ1-2	once	.	TGTGCCACCTCCCAACCGGGCAGCTATGGCTACACCTTC	CATSQPGSYGYTF
TRBV4-2	TRBJ2-7	.	.	TGTGCCAGCAGCCTCCGAGGGGACGGAACCTACGAGCAGTACTTC	CASSLRGDGTYEQYF
TRBV3-1/TRBV3-2	TRBJ1-1	.	.	TGTGCCAGCAGCCACACCCGGCAGGGGATAGGGGAAATTGAAGCTTTCTTT	CASSHTRQGIGEIEAFF
TRBV19	TRBJ2-1	.	.	TGTGCCAGTAGCGCCCGAACGGGTGGACCCTCCTACAATGAGCAGTTCTTC	CASSARTGGPSYNEQFF
TRBV6-2/TRBV6-3	TRBJ2-7	.	TRBD1	TGTGCCAGCAGTTATCAGGACAGGGATTACCCTTACGAGCAGTACTTC	CASSYQDRDYPYEQYF
TRBV10-1	TRBJ2-1	.	.	TGCGCCAGCAGTCGCAGTGTCGATTACAATGAGCAGTTCTTC	CASSRSVDYNEQFF
TRBV11-2	TRBJ2-7	.	TRBD2	TGTGCCAGCAGCTTAGGGGGAGTACTAGCGGGAGAGGTCGAGCAGTACTTC	CASSLGGVLAGEVEQYF
TRBV9	TRBJ1-1	.	.	TGTGCCAGCAGCGTAAACAGGCTCGGCACTGAAGCTTTCTTT	CASSVNRLGTEAFF
TRBV2	TRBJ1-5	.	.	TGTGCCAGTCGGTCCACAGGGAATCAGCCCCAGCATTTT	CASRSTGNQPQHF
TRBV15	TRBJ2-7	.	.	TGTGCCACCAGCAGCGCCCCCCGGACTGCTGAGCAGTACTTC	CATSSAPRTAEQYF
TRBV30	TRBJ2-3	.	TRBD2	TGTGCCTGCCCGGGACTAGCGTCCAATACGCAGTATTTT	CACPGLASNTQYF
TRBV5-1	TRBJ1-6	.	TRBD1	TGCGCCAGCAGCAGTGACAGGGGTAATTCACCCCTCCACTTT	CASSSDRGNSPLHF
TRBV7-3	TRBJ2-5	.	.	TGTGCCAGCAGCCTTACCGGGGGTACAGGAGAGACCCAGTACTTC	CASSLTGGTGETQYF